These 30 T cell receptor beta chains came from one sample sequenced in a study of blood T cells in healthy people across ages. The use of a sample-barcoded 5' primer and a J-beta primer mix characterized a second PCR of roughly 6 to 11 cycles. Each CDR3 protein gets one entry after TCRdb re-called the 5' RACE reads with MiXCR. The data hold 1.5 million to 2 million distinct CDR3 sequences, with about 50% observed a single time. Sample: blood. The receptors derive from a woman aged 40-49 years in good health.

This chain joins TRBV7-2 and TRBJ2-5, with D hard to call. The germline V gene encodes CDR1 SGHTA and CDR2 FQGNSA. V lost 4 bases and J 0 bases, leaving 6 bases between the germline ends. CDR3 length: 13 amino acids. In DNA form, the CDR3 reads TGTGCCAGCAGCTGGTCTAACCAAGAGACCCAGTACTTC. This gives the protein CASSWSNQETQYF.

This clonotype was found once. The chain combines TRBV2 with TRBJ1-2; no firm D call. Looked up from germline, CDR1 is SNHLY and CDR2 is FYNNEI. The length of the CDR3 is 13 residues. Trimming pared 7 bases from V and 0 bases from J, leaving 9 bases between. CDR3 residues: CASNGPPNYGYTF. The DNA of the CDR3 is TGTGCCAGCAACGGGCCCCCTAACTATGGCTACACCTTC.

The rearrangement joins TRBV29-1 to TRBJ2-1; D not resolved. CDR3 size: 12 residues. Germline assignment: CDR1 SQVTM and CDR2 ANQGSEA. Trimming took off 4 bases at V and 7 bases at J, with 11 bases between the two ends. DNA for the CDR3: TGCAGCGTTGCCTTTCTACCGAATGAGCAGTTCTTC. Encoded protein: CSVAFLPNEQFF.

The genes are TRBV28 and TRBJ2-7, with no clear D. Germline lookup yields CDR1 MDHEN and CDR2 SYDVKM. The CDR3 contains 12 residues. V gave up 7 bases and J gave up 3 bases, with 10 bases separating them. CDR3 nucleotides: TGTGCCAGCACGTCACAGCGCTACGAGCAGTACTTC. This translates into CASTSQRYEQYF.

CDR3 amino acids: CASSPLGFKSGANVLTF. The CDR3 coding sequence is TGTGCCAGCAGCCCGCTCGGGTTCAAATCTGGGGCCAACGTCCTGACTTTC. The chain uses TRBV11-2 and TRBJ2-6; D ambiguous. Germline CDR1 is SGHAT and CDR2 is FQNNGV. CDR3 length: 17 amino acids. Trimming took 5 bases from V and 1 from J, leaving 15 bases between them.

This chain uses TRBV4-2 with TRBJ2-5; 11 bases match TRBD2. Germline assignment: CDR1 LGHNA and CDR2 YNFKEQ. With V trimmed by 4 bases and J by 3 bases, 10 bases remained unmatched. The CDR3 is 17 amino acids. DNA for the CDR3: TGTGCCAGCAGCCTCTACCTGGGACTAGCGGACGAAGAGACCCAGTACTTC. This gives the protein CASSLYLGLADEETQYF.

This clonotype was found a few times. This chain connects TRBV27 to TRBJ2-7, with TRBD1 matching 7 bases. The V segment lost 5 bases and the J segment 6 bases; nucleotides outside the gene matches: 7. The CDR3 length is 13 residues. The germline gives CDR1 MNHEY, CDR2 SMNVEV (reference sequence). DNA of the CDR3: TGTGCCAGCAGTCTGCGACAGGGCCGCGAGCAGTACTTC. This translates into CASSLRQGREQYF.

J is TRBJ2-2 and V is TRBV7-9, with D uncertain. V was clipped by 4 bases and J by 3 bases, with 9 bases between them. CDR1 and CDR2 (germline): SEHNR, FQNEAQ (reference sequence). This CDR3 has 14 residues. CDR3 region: CASSSDTYTGELFF. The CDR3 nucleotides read TGTGCCAGCAGCTCTGACACCTACACCGGGGAGCTGTTTTTT. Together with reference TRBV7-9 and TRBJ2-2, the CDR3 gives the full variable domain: DTGVSQNPRHKITKRGQNVTFRCDPISEHNRLYWYRQTLGQGPEFLTYFQNEAQLEKSRLLSDRFSAERPKGSFSTLEIQRTEQGDSAMYLCASSSDTYTGELFFGEGSRLTVL.

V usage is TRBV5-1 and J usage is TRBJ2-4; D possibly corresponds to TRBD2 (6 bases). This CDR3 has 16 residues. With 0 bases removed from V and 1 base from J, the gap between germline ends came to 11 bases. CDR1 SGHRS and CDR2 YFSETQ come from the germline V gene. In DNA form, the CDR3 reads TGCGCCAGCAGCTTGGGACTAGAGCCTGCCAAAAACATTCAGTACTTC. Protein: CASSLGLEPAKNIQYF.

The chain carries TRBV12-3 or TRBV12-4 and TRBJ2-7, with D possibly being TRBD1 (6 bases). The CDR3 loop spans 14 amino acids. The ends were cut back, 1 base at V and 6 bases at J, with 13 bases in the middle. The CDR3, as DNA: TGTGCCAGCAGTTTAGTGGGCAGGGGATCCGAGCAGTACTTC. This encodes CASSLVGRGSEQYF.

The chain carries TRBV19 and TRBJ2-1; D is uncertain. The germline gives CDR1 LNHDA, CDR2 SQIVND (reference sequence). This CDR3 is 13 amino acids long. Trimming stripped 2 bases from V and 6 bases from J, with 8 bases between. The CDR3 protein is CASSINWGNEQFF. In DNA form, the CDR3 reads TGTGCCAGTAGTATAAACTGGGGCAATGAGCAGTTCTTC.

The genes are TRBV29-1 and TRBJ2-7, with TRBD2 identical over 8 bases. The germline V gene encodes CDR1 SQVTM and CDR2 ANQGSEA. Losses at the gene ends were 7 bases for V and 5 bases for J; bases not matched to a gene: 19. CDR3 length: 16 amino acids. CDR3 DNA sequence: TGCAGCGCAATTAATAGCGGGGCCTCCGGTGGGGACGAGCAGTACTTC. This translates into CSAINSGASGGDEQYF.

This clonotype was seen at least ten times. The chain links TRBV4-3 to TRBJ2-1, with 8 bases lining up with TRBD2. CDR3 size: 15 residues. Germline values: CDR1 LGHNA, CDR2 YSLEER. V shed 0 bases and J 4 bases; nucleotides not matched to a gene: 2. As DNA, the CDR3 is TGCGCCAGCAGCCAAGACCGCGGGGGGTACAATGAGCAGTTCTTC. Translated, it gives CASSQDRGGYNEQFF.

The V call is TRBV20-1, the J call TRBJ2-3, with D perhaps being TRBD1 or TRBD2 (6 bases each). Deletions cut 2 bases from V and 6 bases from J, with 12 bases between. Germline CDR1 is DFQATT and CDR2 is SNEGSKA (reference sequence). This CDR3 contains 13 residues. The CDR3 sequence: CSARTGASDTQYF. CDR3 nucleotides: TGCAGTGCTAGAACGGGGGCATCGGATACGCAGTATTTT.

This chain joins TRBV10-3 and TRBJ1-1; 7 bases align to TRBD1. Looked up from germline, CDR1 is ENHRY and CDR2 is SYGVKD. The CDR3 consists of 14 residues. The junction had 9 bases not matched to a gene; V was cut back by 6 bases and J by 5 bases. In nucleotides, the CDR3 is TGTGCCATCAGCTACACAGGGGATAGGACTGAAGCTTTCTTT. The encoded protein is CAISYTGDRTEAFF.

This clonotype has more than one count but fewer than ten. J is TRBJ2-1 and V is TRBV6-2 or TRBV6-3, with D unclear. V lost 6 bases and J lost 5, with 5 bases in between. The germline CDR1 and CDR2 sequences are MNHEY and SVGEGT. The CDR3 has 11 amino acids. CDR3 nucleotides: TGTGCCAGCAGGGGGAACAATGAGCAGTTCTTC. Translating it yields CASRGNNEQFF.

Written as DNA, the CDR3 is TGTGCCAGCAGTTCCCCTCGACTAGCGGGGAGGGGGAATGAGCAGTTCTTC. It specifies CASSSPRLAGRGNEQFF. V gene TRBV6-2 or TRBV6-3 combines with J gene TRBJ2-1; 11 bases map to TRBD2. V was clipped by 4 bases and J by 7 bases; unmatched bases: 12. From germline, CDR1 is MNHEY and CDR2 SVGEGT. The CDR3 length is 17 residues.

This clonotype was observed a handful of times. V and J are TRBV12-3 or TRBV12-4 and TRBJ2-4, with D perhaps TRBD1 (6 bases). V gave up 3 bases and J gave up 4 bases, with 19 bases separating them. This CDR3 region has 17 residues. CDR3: CASSFMGAGTHKNIQYF. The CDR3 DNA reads TGTGCCAGCAGTTTTATGGGGGCAGGGACCCATAAAAACATTCAGTACTTC.

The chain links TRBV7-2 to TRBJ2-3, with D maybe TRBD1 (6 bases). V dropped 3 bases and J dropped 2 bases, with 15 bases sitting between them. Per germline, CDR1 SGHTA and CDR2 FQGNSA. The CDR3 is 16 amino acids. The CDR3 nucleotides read TGTGCCAGCAGCTTTTCAGCAGGGGCCTCCACAGATACGCAGTATTTT. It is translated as CASSFSAGASTDTQYF.

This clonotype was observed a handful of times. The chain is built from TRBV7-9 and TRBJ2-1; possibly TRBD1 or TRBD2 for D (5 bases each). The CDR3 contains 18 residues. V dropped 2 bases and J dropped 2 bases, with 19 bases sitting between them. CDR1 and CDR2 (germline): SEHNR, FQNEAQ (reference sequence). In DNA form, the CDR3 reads TGTGCCAGCAGCTTATTTCGAGTAAGGGACCAGCCCTACAATGAGCAGTTCTTC. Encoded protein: CASSLFRVRDQPYNEQFF.

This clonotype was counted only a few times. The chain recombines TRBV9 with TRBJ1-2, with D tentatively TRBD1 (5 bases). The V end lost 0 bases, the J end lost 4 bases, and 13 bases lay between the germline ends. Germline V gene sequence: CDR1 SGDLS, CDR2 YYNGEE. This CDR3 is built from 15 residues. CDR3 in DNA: TGTGCCAGCAGCGTAGACCCCTGGGGGACCTATGGCTACACCTTC. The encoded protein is CASSVDPWGTYGYTF.

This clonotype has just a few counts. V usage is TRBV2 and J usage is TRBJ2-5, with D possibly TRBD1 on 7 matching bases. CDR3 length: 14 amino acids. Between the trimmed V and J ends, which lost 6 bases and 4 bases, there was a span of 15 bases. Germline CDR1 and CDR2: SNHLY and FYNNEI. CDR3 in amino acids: CASRRDSGGETQYF. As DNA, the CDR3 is TGTGCCAGCAGGCGGGACAGCGGAGGAGAGACCCAGTACTTC.

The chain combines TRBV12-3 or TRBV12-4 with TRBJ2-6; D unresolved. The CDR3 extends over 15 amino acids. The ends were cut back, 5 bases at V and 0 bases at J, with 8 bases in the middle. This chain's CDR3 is CASSKTHSGANVLTF. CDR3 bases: TGTGCCAGCAGTAAGACACACTCTGGGGCCAACGTCCTGACTTTC.

For the CDR3, the DNA is TGCGCCAGCAGCCAAGATCTAAGGGCGCCCAAAAACATTCAGTACTTC. Amino acids: CASSQDLRAPKNIQYF. The chain has TRBV4-3 and TRBJ2-4; D unclear. The CDR3 has 16 amino acids. Trimming cost V 0 bases and J 2 bases, with 11 bases left between them. CDR1 LGHNA and CDR2 YSLEER come from the germline V gene.

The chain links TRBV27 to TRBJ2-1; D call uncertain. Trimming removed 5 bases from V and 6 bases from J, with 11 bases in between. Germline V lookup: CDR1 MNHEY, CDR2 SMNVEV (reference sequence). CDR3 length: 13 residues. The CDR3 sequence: CASSVAVRNEQFF. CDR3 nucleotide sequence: TGTGCCAGCAGTGTGGCTGTTCGCAATGAGCAGTTCTTC.

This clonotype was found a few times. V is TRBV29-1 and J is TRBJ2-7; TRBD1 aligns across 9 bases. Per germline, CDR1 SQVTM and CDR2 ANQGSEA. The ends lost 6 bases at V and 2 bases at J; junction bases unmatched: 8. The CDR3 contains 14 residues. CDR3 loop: CSVTGTGNPYEQYF. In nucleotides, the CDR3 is TGCAGCGTGACCGGGACAGGGAATCCCTACGAGCAGTACTTC.

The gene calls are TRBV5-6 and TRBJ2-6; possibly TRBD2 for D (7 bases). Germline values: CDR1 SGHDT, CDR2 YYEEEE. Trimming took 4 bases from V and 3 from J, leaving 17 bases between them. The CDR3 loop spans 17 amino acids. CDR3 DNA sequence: TGTGCCAGCAGCGGCAGGGGAGGGCCTTTTGGGGCCAACGTCCTGACTTTC. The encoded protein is CASSGRGGPFGANVLTF.

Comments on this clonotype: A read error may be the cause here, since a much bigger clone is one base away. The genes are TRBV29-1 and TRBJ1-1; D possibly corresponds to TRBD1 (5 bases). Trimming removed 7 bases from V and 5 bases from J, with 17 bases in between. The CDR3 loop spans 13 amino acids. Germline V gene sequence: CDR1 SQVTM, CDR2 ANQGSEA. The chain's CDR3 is CSACEGQRTEAFF. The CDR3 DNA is TGCAGCGCTTGCGAGGGGCAGAGAACTGAAGCTTTCTTT.

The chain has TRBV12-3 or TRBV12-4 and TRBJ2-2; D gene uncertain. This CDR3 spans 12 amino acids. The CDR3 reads CGIRAHYGELFF. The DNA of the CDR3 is TGTGGAATCCGGGCCCATTACGGGGAGCTGTTTTTT.

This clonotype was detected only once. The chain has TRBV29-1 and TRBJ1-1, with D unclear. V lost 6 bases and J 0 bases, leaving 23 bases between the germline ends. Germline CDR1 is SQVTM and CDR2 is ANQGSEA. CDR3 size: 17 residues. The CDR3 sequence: CSVRYYKASGMNTEAFF. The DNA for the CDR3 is TGCAGCGTGAGATATTACAAGGCATCCGGGATGAACACTGAAGCTTTCTTT. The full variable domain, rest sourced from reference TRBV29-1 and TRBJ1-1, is SAVISQKPSRDICQRGTSLTIQCQVDSQVTMMFWYRQQPGQSLTLIATANQGSEATYESGFVIDKFPISRPNLTFSTLTVSNMSPEDSSIYLCSVRYYKASGMNTEAFFGQGTRLTVV.